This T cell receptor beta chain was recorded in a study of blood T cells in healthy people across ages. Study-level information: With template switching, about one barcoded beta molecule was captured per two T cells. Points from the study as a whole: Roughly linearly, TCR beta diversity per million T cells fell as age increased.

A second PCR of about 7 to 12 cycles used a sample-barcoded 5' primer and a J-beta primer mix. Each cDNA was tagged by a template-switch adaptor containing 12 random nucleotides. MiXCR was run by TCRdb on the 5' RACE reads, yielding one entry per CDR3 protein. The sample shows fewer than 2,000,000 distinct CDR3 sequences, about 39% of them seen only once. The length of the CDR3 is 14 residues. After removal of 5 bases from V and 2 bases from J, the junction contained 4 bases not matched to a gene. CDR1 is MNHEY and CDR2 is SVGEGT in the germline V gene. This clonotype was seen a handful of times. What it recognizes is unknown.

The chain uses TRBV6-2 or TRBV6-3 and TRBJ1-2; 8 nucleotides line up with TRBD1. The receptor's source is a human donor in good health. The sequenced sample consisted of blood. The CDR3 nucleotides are TGTGCCAGCAGTGTAAGGACAGGGAACTATGGCTACACCTTC. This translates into CASSVRTGNYGYTF.